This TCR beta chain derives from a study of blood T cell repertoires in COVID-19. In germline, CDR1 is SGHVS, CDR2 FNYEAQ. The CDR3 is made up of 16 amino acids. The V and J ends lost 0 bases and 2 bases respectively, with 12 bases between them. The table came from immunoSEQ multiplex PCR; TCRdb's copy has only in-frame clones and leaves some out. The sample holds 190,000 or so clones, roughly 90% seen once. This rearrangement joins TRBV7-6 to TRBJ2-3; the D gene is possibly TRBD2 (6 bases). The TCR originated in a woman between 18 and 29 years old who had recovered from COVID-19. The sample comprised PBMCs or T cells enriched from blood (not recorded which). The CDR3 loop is CASSLAGEVPTDTQYF. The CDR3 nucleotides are TGTGCCAGCAGCTTAGCAGGGGAGGTCCCCACAGATACGCAGTATTTT.